This T cell receptor (beta chain) appears in the sequencing data of a study of CD8 T cells in Susac syndrome. RNA was extracted with the RNeasy kit, and a quantity of roughly 0.5 to 1 ug was reverse transcribed using random hexamers. MiXCR, applied by TCRdb to the immunoSEQ multiplex PCR reads, yields one record per CDR3 protein. The sample includes under 350,000 distinct CDR3 sequences, about 91% of them seen just once. The multiple sclerosis control cohort comprised treatment-naive individuals presenting with stable or active relapsing-remitting disease. The sequencing input was CD4+ T cells from PBMCs. The receptor's source is a human donor with multiple sclerosis.

The CDR3 region is CASLTKVLPDNEQFF. Here the CDR3 DNA reads TGTGCCAGTCTTACGAAGGTTCTCCCTGACAATGAGCAGTTCTTC. The rearrangement links TRBV19 to TRBJ2-1, with unresolved D. CDR1 and CDR2 (germline): LNHDA, SQIVND (reference sequence). This CDR3 comprises 15 residues. The V gene lost 8 bases and the J gene lost 5 bases, with 19 bases spanning the gap.